The clone carrying this TCR beta chain has only a few counts. Antigen specificity is unknown. V gave up 6 bases and J gave up 2 bases, with 8 bases separating them. The CDR3 runs to 13 residues. The germline CDR1 and CDR2 sequences are SNHLY and FYNNEI. The data were obtained in a study of long-term antiretroviral therapy in people with HIV. Study overall: Initial samples were collected about a decade before the 2015 immediate-ART recommendation.

The study's findings and limits: Spans of CDR3 length were tighter for HIV repertoires than for controls.

Investigators performed immunoSEQ version v3.0 at survey level. Profiled with immunoSEQ multiplex PCR; TCRdb holds only in-frame clones, not every one. The sample has 9,000 to 13,000 clones, 85% to 90% seen once. The clonotype originates from a woman between 35 and 50 years old with HIV. This chain uses TRBV2 with TRBJ1-5, with D tentatively TRBD1 (5 bases). The sample consisted of unsorted PBMCs, taken 0.2 years before starting antiretroviral therapy. CDR3 nucleotide sequence: TGTGCCAGCAGCAGGGAGGGCAATCAGCCCCAGCATTTT. The encoded protein is CASSREGNQPQHF.